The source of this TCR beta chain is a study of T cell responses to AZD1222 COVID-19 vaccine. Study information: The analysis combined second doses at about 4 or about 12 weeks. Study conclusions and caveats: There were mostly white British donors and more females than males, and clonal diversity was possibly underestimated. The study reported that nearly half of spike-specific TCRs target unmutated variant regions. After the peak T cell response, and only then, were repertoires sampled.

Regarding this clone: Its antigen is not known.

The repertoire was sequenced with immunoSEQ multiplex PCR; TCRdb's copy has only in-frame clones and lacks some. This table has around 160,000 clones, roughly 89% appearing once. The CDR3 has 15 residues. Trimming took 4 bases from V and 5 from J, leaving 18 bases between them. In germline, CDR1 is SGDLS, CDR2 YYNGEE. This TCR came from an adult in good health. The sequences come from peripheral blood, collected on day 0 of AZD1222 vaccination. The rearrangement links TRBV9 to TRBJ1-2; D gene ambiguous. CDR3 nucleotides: TGTGCCAGCAGCTCAAATCTCCTTTCTGTATATGGCTACACCTTC. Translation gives CASSSNLLSVYGYTF.